Listed below are T cell receptor beta chains from one sample, sequenced in a study of CD8+CD57+ T cells in acquired aplastic anemia. TCRdb re-called the reads through MiXCR, storing one row per CDR3 protein. The sample contains about 160,000 distinct CDR3 sequences, around 45% of which appear only once. Input material: sorted CD4+, CD8+, or CD8+CD57+ T cells (not recorded which) from PBMCs. Every receptor here comes from a human donor in good health. Each CDR3 is given with its conserved first and last residue.

j_call v_call cdr3_aa
TRBJ1-5 TRBV10-1 CASRPGQGANQPQHF
TRBJ1-2 TRBV12-3/TRBV12-4 CASSWLGSNYGYTF
TRBJ2-2 TRBV11-2 CASSSGLAGGTGELFF
TRBJ2-7 TRBV29-1 CSVGQGLGGEQYF
TRBJ2-3 TRBV10-3 CAALGVTGKNTDTQYF
TRBJ2-1 TRBV20-1 CSANGRPGNEQFF
TRBJ2-3 TRBV20-1 CSATTLRGTSGTDTQYF
TRBJ2-1 TRBV10-2 CASSELAGGPCYNEQFF
TRBJ1-2 TRBV5-1 CASSWGTGDGYTF
TRBJ1-6 TRBV5-1 CASSLVTGPNSPLHF
TRBJ1-2 TRBV20-1 CSAGGQGYTF
TRBJ1-2 TRBV7-3 CASSSAGDGYTF
TRBJ2-3 TRBV2 CAENRDSSTDTQYF
TRBJ2-5 TRBV20-1 CSARTTISKETQYF
TRBJ1-2 TRBV5-4 CASGPTSMGNGYTF
TRBJ1-6 TRBV19 CASSEDRAPNSPLHF
TRBJ1-1 TRBV19 CASSQGPREEAFF
TRBJ2-5 TRBV2 CASGGSNREETQYF
TRBJ2-7 TRBV5-4 CASSLESYEQYF
TRBJ2-3 TRBV11-1 CASSSGGVRTLSDTQYF
TRBJ2-3 TRBV4-2 CASSTTGSTDTQYF
TRBJ2-4 TRBV2 CASRAAGVAKNIQYF
TRBJ2-7 TRBV19 CASSIATGTDYEQYF
TRBJ2-3 TRBV5-4 CASSLLTGGITYF
TRBJ1-6 TRBV29-1 CSVEESRARRPLHF
TRBJ1-6 TRBV15 CATEKTGGGNSPLHF
TRBJ1-6 TRBV19 CASSPGTLIDSPLHF
TRBJ1-2 TRBV7-2 CASSLEGGATRAGTF
TRBJ1-3 TRBV5-6 CASSSRDTGSGNTIYF
TRBJ2-7 TRBV20-1 CSAITTSGGREQYF
TRBJ1-1 TRBV18 CASSPGTEAFF
TRBJ2-7 TRBV25-1 CASRRQGSAYEQYF
TRBJ1-6 TRBV7-2 CASSLQDSPLHF
TRBJ2-2 TRBV7-3 CASSPSGAGELFF
TRBJ1-5 TRBV19 CASSRRQGGQPQHF
TRBJ1-1 TRBV20-1 CSARGQLNTEAFF
TRBJ2-1 TRBV12-3/TRBV12-4 CASTEGGGSYNEQFF
TRBJ2-3 TRBV10-3 CAVSETGSTDTQYF
TRBJ2-7 TRBV19 CASSTEGGGYEQYF
TRBJ2-7 TRBV18 CASSPLGQGYEQYF
TRBJ1-2 TRBV29-1 CSVVGQGNYGYTF
TRBJ2-5 TRBV18 CASSPRVGQETQYF
TRBJ1-1 TRBV29-1 CSVRGTEAFF
TRBJ1-5 TRBV6-1 CATMIRSNQPQHF
TRBJ2-7 TRBV12-3/TRBV12-4 CASSLGSTYEQYF
TRBJ2-1 TRBV7-7 CASPRDREQFF